This note documents a single T cell receptor beta chain sequence. Source study methods: The authors estimated nucleated cell counts from reference gene primer amplification. Assay: immunoSEQ multiplex PCR; the TCRdb copy retains only in-frame clones and omits some. That table furnishes V, J and clone size, whereas the DNA furnished D and trimming. This sample has roughly 53,000 clones, with 80% to 90% found just once. These data are taken from a study of blood T cell repertoires in COVID-19. Looking at the study overall: The United States, Italy and Spain supplied acute and convalescent COVID-19 samples. The cDNA or gDNA used as material had been derived from T cells, B-cell-depleted T cells, or PBMCs.

Germline CDR1 GTSNPN, CDR2 SVGIG (reference sequence). The CDR3 is made up of 15 amino acids. The V end was cut by 0 bases, the J end by 3 bases, with 12 bases between. This rearrangement joins TRBV30 to TRBJ1-3; D uncertain. Material: peripheral blood. This sequence was found in a man older than 75 with acute or convalescent COVID-19. Written as DNA, the CDR3 is TGTGCCTGGAGTGTAGGCCTCACGGGTGGAAACACCATATATTTT. This encodes CAWSVGLTGGNTIYF.